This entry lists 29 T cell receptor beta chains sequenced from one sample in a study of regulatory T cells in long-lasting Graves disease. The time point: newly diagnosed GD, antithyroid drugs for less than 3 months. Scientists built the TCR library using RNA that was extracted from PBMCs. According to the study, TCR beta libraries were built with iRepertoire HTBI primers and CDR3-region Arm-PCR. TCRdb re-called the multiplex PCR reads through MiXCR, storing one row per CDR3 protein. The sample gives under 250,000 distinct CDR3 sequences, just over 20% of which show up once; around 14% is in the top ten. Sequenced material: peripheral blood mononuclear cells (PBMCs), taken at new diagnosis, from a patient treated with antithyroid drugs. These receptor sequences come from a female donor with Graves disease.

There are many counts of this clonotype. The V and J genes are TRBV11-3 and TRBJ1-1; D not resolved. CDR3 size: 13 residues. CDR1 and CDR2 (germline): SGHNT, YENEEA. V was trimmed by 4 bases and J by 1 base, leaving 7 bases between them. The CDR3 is CASSSFTNTEAFF. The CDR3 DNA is TGTGCCAGCAGCTCATTTACGAACACTGAAGCTTTCTTT.

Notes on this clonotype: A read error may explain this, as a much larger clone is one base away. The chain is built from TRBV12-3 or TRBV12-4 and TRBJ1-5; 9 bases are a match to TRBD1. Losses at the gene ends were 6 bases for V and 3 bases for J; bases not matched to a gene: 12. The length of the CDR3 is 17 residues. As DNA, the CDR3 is TGTGCCAGCAGGGAAAAACAGGGGGCAGTAAACAATCAGCCCCAGCATTTT. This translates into CASREKQGAVNNQPQHF.

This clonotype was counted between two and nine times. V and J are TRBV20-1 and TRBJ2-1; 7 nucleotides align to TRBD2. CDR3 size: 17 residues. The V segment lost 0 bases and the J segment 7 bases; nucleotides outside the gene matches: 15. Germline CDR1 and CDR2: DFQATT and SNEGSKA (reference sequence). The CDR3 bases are TGCAGTGCTAGAGATTCCAAGTCTCGGGGAGGGAGAAATGAGCAGTTCTTC. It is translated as CSARDSKSRGGRNEQFF.

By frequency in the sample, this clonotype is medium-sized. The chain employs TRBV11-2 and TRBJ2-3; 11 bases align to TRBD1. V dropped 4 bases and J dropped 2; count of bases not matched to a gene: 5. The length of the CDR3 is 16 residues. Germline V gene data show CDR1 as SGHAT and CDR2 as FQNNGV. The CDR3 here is CASSWGQGGFTDTQYF. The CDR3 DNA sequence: TGTGCCAGCAGCTGGGGACAGGGGGGCTTCACAGATACGCAGTATTTT.

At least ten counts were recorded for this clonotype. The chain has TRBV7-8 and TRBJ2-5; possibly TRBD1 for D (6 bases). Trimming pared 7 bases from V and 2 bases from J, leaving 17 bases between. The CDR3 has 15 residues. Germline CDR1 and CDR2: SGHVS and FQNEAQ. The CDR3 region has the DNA TGTGCCAGCAAGGTGGGGGCCGGGTTTCAAGAGACCCAGTACTTC. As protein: CASKVGAGFQETQYF.

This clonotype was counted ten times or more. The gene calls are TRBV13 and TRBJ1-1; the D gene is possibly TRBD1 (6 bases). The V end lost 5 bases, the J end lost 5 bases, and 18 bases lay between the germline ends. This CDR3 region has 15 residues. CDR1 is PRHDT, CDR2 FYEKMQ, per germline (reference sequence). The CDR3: CASSRQEGGGTEAFF. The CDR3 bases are TGTGCCAGCAGCCGACAAGAAGGGGGGGGGACTGAAGCTTTCTTT.

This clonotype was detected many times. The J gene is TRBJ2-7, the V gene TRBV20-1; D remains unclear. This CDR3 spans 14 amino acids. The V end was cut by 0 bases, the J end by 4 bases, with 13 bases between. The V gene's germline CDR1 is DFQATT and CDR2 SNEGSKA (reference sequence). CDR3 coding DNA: TGCAGTGCTAGAGATCGGCGGACGCCTTACGAGCAGTACTTC. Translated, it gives CSARDRRTPYEQYF.

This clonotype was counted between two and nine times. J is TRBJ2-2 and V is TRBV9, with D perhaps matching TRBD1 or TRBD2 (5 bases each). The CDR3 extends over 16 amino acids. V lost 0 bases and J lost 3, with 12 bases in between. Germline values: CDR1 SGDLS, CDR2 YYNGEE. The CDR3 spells CASSVDGRGDTGELFF. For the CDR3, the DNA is TGTGCCAGCAGCGTAGACGGAAGGGGAGACACCGGGGAGCTGTTTTTT.

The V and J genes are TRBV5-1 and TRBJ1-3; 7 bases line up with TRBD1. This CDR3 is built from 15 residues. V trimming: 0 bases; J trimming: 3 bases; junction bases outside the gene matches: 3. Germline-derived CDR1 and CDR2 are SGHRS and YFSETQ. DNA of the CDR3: TGCGCCAGCAGCTTGGAGGGGGCGCGTGGAAACACCATATATTTT. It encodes CASSLEGARGNTIYF.

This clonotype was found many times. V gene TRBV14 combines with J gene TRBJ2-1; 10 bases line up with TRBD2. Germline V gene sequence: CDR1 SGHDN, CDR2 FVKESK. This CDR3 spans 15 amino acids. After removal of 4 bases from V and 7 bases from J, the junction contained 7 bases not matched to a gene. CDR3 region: CASSLSGRVSNEQFF. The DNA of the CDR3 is TGTGCCAGCAGCCTAAGCGGGAGGGTGTCAAATGAGCAGTTCTTC.

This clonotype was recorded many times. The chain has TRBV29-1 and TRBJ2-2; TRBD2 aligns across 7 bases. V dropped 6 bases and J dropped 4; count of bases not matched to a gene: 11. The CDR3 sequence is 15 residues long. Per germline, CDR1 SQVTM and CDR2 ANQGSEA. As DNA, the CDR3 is TGCAGCGTCGAACACGGCGGGAGTGGCACCGGGGAGCTGTTTTTT. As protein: CSVEHGGSGTGELFF.

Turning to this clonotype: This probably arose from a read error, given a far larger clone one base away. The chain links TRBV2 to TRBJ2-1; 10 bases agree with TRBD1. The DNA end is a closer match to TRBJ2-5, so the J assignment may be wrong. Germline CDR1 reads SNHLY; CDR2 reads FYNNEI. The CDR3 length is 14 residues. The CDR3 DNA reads TGTGTCACGAAACGGACAGGGGGGCAAGAGACCCAGTACTTC. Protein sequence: CVTKRTGGQETQYF.

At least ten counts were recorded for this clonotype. The CDR3: CSARGPLAGSTDTQYF. The DNA of the CDR3 is TGCAGTGCTAGAGGACCACTAGCGGGGAGCACAGATACGCAGTATTTT. This chain uses TRBV20-1 with TRBJ2-3; 10 nucleotides agree with TRBD2. The J segment lost 0 bases and the V segment lost 1 base, leaving 4 bases of the junction unmatched. The CDR3 loop spans 16 amino acids. Germline V gives CDR1 DFQATT, CDR2 SNEGSKA (reference sequence).

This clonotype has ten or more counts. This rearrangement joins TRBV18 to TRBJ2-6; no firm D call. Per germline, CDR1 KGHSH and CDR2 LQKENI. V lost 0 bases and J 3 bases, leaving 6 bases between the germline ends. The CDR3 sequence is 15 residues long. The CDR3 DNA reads TGTGCCAGCTCACCACCAGGTGGTGGGGCCAACGTCCTGACTTTC. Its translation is CASSPPGGGANVLTF. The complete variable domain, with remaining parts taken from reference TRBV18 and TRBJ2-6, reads NAGVMQNPRHLVRRRGQEARLRCSPMKGHSHVYWYRQLPEEGLKFMVYLQKENIIDESGMPKERFSAEFPKEGPSILRIQQVVRGDSAAYFCASSPPGGGANVLTFGAGSRLTVL.

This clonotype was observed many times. As DNA, the CDR3 is TGTGCCAGCAGAGGTGGGTATGGCCCCCCGTACCAAGAGACCCAGTACTTC. The encoded protein is CASRGGYGPPYQETQYF. The chain joins TRBV25-1 to TRBJ2-5; D is ambiguous. V was shortened by 6 bases and J by 0 bases, with 20 bases between the two germline ends. The germline V gene encodes CDR1 MGHDK and CDR2 SYGVNS. This CDR3 region has 17 residues.

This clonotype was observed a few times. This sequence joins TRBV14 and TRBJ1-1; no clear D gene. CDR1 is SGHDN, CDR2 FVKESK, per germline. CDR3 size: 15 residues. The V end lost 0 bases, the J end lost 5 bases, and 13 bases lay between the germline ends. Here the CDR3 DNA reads TGTGCCAGCAGCCAAGATCGCGGGGTTTATACTGAAGCTTTCTTT. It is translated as CASSQDRGVYTEAFF.

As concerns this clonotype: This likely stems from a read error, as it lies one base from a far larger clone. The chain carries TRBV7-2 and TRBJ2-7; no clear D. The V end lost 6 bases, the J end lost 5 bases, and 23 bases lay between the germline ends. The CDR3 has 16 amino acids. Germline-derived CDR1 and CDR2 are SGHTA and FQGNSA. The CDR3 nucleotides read TGTGCCAGCAGTATACGGATTCCAACCTTCGGCGACGAGCAGTACTTC. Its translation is CASSIRIPTFGDEQYF.

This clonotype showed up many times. The CDR3 DNA is TGTGCCAGCAGTTATCTCTCCGATACGCAGTATTTT. Translating it yields CASSYLSDTQYF. J is TRBJ2-3 and V is TRBV6-5; D ambiguous. Trimming took off 3 bases at V and 6 bases at J, with 7 bases between the two ends. Germline V gene data show CDR1 as MNHEY and CDR2 as SVGAGI. This CDR3 contains 12 residues.

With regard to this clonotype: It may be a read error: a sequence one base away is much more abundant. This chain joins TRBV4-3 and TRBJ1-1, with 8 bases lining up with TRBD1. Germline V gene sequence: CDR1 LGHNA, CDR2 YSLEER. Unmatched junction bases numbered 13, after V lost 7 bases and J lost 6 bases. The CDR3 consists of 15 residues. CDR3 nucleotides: TGCGCCAGCAACCCCTGGCAGGGGGCGTCCGCTGAAGCTTTCTTT. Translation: CASNPWQGASAEAFF.

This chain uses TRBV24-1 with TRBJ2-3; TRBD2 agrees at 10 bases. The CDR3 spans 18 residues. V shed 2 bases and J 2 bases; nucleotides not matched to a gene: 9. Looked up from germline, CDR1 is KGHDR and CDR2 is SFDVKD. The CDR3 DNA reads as TGTGCCACCAGTGATTGGGGGGTAGCGGGGGGCTACACAGATACGCAGTATTTT. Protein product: CATSDWGVAGGYTDTQYF.

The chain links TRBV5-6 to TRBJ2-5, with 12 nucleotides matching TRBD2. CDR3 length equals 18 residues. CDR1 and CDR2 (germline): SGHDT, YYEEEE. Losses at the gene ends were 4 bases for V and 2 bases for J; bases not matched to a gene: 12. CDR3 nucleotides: TGTGCCAGCAGCCATCAGGCTAGCGGGGGGGCCGGACAAGAGACCCAGTACTTC. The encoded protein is CASSHQASGGAGQETQYF.

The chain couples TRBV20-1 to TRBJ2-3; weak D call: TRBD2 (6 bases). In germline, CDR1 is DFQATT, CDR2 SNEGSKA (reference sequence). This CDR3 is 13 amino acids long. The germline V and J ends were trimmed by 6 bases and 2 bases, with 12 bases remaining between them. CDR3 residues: CSALARTTDTQYF. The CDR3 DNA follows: TGCAGTGCGCTAGCGCGGACCACAGATACGCAGTATTTT.

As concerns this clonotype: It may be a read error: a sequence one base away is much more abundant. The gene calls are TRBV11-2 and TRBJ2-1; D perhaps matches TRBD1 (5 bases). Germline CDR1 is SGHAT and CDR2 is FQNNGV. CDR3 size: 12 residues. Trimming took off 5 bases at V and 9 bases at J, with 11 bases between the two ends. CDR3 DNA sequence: TGTGCCAGCAGCGCAGCAGGGTTTGAGCAGTTCTTC. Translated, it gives CASSAAGFEQFF. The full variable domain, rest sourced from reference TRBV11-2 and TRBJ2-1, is EAGVAQSPRYKIIEKRQSVAFWCNPISGHATLYWYQQILGQGPKLLIQFQNNGVVDDSQLPKDRFSAERLKGVDSTLKIQPAKLEDSAVYLCASSAAGFEQFFGPGTRLTVL.

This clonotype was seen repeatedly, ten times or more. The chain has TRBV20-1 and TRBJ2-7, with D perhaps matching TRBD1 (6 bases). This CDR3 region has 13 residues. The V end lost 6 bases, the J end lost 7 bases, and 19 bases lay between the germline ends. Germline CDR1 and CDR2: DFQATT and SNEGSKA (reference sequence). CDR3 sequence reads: CSARYRELGEQYF. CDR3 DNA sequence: TGCAGTGCCAGATACAGGGAACTAGGGGAGCAGTACTTC.

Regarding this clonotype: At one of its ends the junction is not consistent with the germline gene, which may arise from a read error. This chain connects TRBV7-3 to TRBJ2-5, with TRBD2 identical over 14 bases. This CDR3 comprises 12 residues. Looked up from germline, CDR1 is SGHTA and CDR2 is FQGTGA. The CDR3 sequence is CASSRLAGGPNF. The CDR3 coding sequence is TGTGCCAGCAGCCGACTAGCGGGGGGGCCGAACTTC.

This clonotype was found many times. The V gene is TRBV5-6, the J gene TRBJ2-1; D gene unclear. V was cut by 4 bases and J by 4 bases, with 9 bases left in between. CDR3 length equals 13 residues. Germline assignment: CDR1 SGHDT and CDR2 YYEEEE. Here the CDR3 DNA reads TGTGCCAGCAGCACCGACATTTACAATGAGCAGTTCTTC. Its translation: CASSTDIYNEQFF. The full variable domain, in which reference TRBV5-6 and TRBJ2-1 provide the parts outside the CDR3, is DAGVTQSPTHLIKTRGQQVTLRCSPKSGHDTVSWYQQALGQGPQFIFQYYEEEERQRGNFPDRFSGHQFPNYSSELNVNALLLGDSALYLCASSTDIYNEQFFGPGTRLTVL.

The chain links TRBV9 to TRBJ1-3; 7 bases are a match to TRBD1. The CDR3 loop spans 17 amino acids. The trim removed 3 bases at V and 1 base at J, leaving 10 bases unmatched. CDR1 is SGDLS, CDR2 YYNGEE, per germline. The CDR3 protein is CASSAWDSKTSGNTIYF. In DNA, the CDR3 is TGTGCCAGCAGCGCTTGGGACAGCAAGACGTCTGGAAACACCATATATTTT.

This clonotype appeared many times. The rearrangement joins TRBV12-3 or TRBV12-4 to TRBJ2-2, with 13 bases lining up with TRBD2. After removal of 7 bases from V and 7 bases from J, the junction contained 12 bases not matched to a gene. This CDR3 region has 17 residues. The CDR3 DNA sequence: TGTGCCAGCACTCCCGGGACTAGCGGGACCTTTAGCGGGGAGCTGTTTTTT. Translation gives CASTPGTSGTFSGELFF.

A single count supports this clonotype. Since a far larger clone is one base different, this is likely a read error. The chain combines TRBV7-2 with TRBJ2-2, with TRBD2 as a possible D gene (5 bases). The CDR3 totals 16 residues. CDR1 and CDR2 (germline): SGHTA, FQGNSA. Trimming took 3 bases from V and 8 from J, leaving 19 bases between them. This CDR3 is CASSLNPAGGSGELFF. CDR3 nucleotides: TGTGCCAGCAGCTTGAATCCCGCGGGCGGTTCTGGGGAGCTGTTTTTT. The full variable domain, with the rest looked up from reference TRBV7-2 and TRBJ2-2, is GAGVSQSPSNKVTEKGKDVELRCDPISGHTALYWYRQSLGQGLEFLIYFQGNSAPDKSGLPSDRFSAERTGGSVSTLTIQRTQQEDSAVYLCASSLNPAGGSGELFFGEGSRLTVL.